This T cell receptor beta chain was found in a study of T cells in Graves' hyperthyroidism and ophthalmopathy. Study-level findings and limits: In simple terms, a model built on 13 V-J features told ophthalmopathy apart from stable hyperthyroidism. Ophthalmopathy was predicted by the model a median of approximately 6 months ahead of onset.

This clonotype has ten or more counts. Its cognate antigen is unknown. CDR3 size: 11 residues. Trimming took off 5 bases at V and 8 bases at J, with 9 bases between the two ends. Amplification of TCR beta CDR3 regions used RNA as the template. Using the HTBI primer set, a first-round RT-PCR was run on the TCR CDR3. TCRdb independently ran MiXCR on the multiplex PCR reads; one entry per CDR3 protein. The sample records around 660,000 distinct CDR3 sequences, just under 45% being singletons. Thyroid ultrasound and orbital computed tomography, with clinical symptoms and serum thyroxine and TRAb, informed diagnoses.

V usage is TRBV12-3 or TRBV12-4 and J usage is TRBJ1-2; D remains unclear. This TCR was recovered from an adult man with Graves' disease, either hyperthyroidism or ophthalmopathy (not recorded which). Sequences were obtained from peripheral blood or thyroid tissue (not recorded which). The CDR3 here is CASSQLGGYTF. The CDR3 bases are TGTGCCAGCAGTCAGCTCGGGGGCTACACCTTC.